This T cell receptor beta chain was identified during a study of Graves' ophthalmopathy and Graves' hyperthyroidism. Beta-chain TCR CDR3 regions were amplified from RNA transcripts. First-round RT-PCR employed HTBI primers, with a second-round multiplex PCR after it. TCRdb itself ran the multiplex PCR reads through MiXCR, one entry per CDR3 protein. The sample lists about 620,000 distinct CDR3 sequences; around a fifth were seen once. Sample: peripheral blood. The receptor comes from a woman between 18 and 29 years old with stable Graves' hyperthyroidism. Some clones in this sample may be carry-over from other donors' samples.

The CDR3 spells CASSYQTGVGGNTIYF. The CDR3, as DNA: TGTGCCAGCAGTTACCAGACAGGCGTTGGGGGAAACACCATATATTTT. This chain connects TRBV6-5 to TRBJ1-3, with a tentative D call TRBD1 (6 bases). V lost 2 bases, J lost 4 bases, and 15 bases lay in between. CDR1 is MNHEY, CDR2 SVGAGI, per germline. The CDR3 runs to 16 residues.